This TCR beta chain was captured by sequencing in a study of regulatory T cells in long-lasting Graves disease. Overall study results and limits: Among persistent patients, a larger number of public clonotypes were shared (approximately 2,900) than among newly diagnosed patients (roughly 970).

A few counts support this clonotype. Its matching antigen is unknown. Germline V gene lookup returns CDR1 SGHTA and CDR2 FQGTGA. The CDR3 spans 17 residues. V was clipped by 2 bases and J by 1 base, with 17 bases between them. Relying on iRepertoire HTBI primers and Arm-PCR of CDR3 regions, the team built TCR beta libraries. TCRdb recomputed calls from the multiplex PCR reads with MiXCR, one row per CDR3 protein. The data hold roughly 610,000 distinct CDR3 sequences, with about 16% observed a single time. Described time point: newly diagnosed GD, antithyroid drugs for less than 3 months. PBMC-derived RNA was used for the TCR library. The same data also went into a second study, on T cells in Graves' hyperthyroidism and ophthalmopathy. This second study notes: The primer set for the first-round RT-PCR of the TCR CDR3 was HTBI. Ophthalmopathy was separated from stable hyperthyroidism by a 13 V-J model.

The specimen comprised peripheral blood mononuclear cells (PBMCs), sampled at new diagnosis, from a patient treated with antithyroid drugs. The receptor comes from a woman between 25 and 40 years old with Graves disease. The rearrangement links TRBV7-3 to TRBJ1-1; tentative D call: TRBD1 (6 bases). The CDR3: CASSLSTRGGQNTEAFF. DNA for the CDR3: TGTGCCAGCAGCTTATCCACCCGGGGGGGGCAGAACACTGAAGCTTTCTTT.